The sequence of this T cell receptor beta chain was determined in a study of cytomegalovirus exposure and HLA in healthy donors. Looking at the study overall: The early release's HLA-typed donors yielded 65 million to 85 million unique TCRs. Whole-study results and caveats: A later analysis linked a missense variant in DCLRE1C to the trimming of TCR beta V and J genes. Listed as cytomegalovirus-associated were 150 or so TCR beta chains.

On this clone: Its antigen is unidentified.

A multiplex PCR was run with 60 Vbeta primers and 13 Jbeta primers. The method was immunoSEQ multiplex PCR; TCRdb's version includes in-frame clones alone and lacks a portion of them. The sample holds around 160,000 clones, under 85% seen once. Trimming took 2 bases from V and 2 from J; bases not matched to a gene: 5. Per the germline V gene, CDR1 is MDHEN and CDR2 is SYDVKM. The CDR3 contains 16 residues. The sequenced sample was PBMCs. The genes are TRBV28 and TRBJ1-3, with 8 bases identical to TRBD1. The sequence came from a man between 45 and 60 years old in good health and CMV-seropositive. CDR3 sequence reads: CASSLQGAQTGNTIYF. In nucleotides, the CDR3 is TGTGCCAGCAGTTTACAGGGGGCGCAAACTGGAAACACCATATATTTT. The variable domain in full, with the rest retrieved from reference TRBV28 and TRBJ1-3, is DVKVTQSSRYLVKRTGEKVFLECVQDMDHENMFWYRQDPGLGLRLIYFSYDVKMKEKGDIPEGYSVSREKKERFSLILESASTNQTSMYLCASSLQGAQTGNTIYFGEGSWLTVV.